This TCR beta chain comes out of a study of T cells in localized non-small cell lung cancer (dated by TCRdb to the early 2020s). Describing the broader study: The study analyzed T cell repertoires of about 230 early-stage NSCLC patients, comparing tumors and uninvolved tumor-adjacent lungs. All 250 or so NSCLC patients in the cohort were treatment-naive and had localized lung tumors that were resected. Of the NSCLC patients, fewer than 150 were male and 85 to 110 were female, and the mean age was approximately 66 years.

TCR beta CDR3 regions were sequenced from DNA using the immunoSEQ Assay. The paper's processing steps were these. T cell density was computed as TCR beta template counts normalized to usable DNA estimated by amplifying housekeeping genes. Richness was estimated with the preseqR package, extrapolating to 400,000 templates for PBMC samples and 120,000 templates for tissue samples. Clonality was defined by subtracting Pielou's evenness from one. To identify tissue-enriched TCRs, differential abundance testing was run on productive amino-acid clonotypes with a minimum total count of 5 and an alpha of 0.1. The Jaccard Index and the Morisita Overlap Index were used to measure repertoire overlap between compartments. GLIPH clustered TCR beta CDR3s with public tetramer-defined viral CDR3s; viral motifs required at least three viral sequences plus V-gene enrichment. Held by TCRdb, this immuneACCESS table contains in-frame sequences only and omits some clones. Under half of the omission traces to an unresolved V gene where checked; the cause of the rest is unknown. The DNA gave D and trimming, while V, J and clone size come from that table. Within this sample are nearly 25,000 clones, with 92% of them counted one time only. About 2.9% of the sample is in the top ten clones.

Reading the germline V gene (reference sequence) gives CDR1 SEHNR and CDR2 FQNEAQ. V loses 5 bases of germline sequence and J loses 1 base, and the interval between the two ends is 18 bases. The CDR3 runs 16 amino acids, cysteine and phenylalanine included. Only the CDR3 portion is preserved as DNA: 48 bases, with reading frame beginning at the first base. Only one count was recorded for this clone. It has no known antigen specificity. Base qualities are not at hand, and no much larger clone is one base apart. At diagnosis, tumor, uninvolved tumor-adjacent lung and peripheral blood were collected and then preserved as a mix of FFPE and fresh-frozen material. For TCR repertoire profiling, blood samples were analyzed as peripheral blood mononuclear cells. Beyond this particular receptor, the publication reports: Of the top 100 tumor clones, a median of approximately 60 were detected in paired uninvolved adjacent lung; under 30 were also among that lung's top 100. Because multi-region tumor sequencing was not performed, intratumor heterogeneity could not be ruled out. Uninvolved tumor-adjacent lung showed the highest T cell clonality, higher than tumor, which suggests more focused antigenic responses in the uninvolved tumor-adjacent lung. Because the study design was exploratory, TCR variables were selected using unadjusted p-values without false-discovery rate correction. Higher T cell density in blood was associated with longer overall survival, whereas higher clonality in adjacent lung was associated with shorter survival.

This sample comprised peripheral blood, obtained before any cancer treatment. The origin of this receptor is a woman aged 40-70 years with stage I lung adenocarcinoma. The rearranged segments are TRBV7-9 and TRBJ2-7; TRBD1 is a weak D gene call, 6 bases matching. Here is the DNA: TGTGCCAGCAGCAGAGAGGGATGGGGGCTTTCCTACGAGCAGTACTTC. This sequence encodes CASSREGWGLSYEQYF.